This T cell receptor beta chain was sequenced in a study of memory CD8 T cells in hepatitis C reinfection. Study context: Two donors cleared primary HCV but became chronic after reinfection. A positive HCV RNA test after two negatives ≥60 days apart defined reinfection. Between 12 and 24 weeks after reinfection detection, late samples were drawn.

Clones were sequenced by immunoSEQ multiplex PCR, and TCRdb holds only the in-frame ones, with some missing. The repertoire holds approximately 46,000 clones, with nearly 90% as singletons. Time point denoted: late/post reinfection, 12 to 24 weeks after detection. TCR sequencing was done directly ex vivo on sorted cells, without expansion in vitro. The germline gives CDR1 SGHVS, CDR2 FQNEAQ. V was shortened by 1 base and J by 1 base, with 8 bases between the two germline ends. The CDR3 extends over 15 amino acids. The chain couples TRBV7-8 to TRBJ1-5; no clear D gene. Sequenced material: naive CD8+ T cells sorted from blood. The TCR was taken from a man between 18 and 35 years old with hepatitis C virus infection. CDR3 region: CASSLDRRSNQPQHF. The CDR3, as DNA: TGTGCCAGCAGCTTAGACAGACGGAGCAATCAGCCCCAGCATTTT.